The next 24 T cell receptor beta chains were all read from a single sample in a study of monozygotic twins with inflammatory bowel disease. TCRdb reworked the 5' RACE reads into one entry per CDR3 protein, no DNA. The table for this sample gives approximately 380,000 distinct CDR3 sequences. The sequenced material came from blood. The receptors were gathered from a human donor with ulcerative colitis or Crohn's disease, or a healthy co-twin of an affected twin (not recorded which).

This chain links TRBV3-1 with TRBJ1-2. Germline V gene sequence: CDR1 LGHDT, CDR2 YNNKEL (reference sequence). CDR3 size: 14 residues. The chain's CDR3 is CASSQEGPNYGYTF. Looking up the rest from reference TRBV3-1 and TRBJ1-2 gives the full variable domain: DTAVSQTPKYLVTQMGNDKSIKCEQNLGHDTMYWYKQDSKKFLKIMFSYNNKELIINETVPNRFSPKSPDKAHLNLHINSLELGDSAVYFCASSQEGPNYGYTFGSGTRLTVV.

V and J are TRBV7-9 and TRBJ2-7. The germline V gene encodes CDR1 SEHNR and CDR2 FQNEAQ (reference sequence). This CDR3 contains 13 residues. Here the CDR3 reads CATNLLTHYEQYF. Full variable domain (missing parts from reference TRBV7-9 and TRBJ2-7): DTGVSQNPRHKITKRGQNVTFRCDPISEHNRLYWYRQTLGQGPEFLTYFQNEAQLEKSRLLSDRFSAERPKGSFSTLEIQRTEQGDSAMYLCATNLLTHYEQYFGPGTRLTVT.

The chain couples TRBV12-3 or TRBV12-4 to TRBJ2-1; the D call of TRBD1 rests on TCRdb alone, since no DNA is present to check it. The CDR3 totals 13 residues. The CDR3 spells CASSYGAYNEQFF.

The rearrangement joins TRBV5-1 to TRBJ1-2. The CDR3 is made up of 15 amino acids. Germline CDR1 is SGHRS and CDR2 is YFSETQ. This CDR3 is CASSFNTAVLYGYTF.

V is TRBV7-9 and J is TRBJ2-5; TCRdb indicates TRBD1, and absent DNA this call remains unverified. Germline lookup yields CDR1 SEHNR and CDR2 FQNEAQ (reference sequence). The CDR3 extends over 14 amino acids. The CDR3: CASSLAGTGPSEDF.

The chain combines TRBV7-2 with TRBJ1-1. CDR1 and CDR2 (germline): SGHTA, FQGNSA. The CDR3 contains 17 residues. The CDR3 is CASSPKRPGLPNTEAFF.

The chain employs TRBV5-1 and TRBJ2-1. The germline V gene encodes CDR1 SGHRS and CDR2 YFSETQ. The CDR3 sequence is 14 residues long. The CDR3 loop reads CASSLVASYNEQFF. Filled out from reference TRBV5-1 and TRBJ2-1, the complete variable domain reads KAGVTQTPRYLIKTRGQQVTLSCSPISGHRSVSWYQQTPGQGLQFLFEYFSETQRNKGNFPGRFSGRQFSNSRSEMNVSTLELGDSALYLCASSLVASYNEQFFGPGTRLTVL.

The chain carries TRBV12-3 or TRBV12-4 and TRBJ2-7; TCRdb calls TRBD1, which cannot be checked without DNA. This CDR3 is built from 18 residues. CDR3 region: CASSSSTQKRGPSYEQYF.

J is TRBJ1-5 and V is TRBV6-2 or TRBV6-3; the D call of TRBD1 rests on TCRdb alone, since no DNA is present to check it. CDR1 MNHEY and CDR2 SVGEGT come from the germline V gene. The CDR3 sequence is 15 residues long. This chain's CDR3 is CASRDGQGGNQPQHF.

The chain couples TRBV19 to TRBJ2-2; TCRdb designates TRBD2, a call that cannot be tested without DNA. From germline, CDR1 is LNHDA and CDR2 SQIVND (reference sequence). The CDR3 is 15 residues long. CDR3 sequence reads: CATLLGTSDTGELFF.

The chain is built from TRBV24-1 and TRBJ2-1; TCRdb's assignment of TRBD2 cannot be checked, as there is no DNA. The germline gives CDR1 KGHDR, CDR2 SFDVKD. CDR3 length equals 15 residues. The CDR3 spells CATSGGGGAYNEQFF.

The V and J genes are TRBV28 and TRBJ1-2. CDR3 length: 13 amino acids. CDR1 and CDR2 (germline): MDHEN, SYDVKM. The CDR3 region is CASSLVTAYGYTF.

Here the CDR3 reads CASSVDSNSYEQYF. The chain combines TRBV9 with TRBJ2-7; checking the TCRdb D call of TRBD1 is not possible without DNA. From germline, CDR1 is SGDLS and CDR2 YYNGEE. This CDR3 spans 14 amino acids.

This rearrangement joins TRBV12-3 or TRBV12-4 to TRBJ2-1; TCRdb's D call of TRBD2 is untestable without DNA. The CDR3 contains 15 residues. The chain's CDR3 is CASVSGGGSYNEQFF.

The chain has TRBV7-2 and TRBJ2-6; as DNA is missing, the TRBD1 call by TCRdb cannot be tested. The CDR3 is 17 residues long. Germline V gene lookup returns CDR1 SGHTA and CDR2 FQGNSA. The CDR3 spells CASSLRGPLSGANVLTF.

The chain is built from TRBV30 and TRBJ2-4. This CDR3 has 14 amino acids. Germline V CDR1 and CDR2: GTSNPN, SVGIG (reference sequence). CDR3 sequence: CAWGEYLAKNIQYF.

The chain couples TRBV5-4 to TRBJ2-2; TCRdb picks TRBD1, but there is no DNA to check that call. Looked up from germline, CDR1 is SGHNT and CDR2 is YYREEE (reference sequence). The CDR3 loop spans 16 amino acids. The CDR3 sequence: CASSSGTRRNTGELFF.

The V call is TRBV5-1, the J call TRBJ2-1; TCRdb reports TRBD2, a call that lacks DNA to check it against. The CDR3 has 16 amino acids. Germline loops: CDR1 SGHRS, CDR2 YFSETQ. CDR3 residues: CASSFPASGVYNEQFF.

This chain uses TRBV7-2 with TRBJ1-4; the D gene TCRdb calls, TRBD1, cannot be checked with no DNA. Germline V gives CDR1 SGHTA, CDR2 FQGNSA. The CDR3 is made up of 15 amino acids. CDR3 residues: CASSARDRRSEKLFF.

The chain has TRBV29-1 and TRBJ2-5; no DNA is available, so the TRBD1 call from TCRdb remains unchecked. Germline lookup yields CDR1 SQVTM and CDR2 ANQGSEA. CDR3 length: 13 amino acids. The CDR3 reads CSVGAGERETQYF.

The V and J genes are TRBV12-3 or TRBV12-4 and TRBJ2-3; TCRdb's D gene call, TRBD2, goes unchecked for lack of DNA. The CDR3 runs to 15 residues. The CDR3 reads CASSLAGGRADTQYF.

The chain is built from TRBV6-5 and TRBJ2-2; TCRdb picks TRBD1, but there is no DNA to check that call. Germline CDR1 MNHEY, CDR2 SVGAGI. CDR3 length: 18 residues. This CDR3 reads CASSYRAGDQEESGELFF.

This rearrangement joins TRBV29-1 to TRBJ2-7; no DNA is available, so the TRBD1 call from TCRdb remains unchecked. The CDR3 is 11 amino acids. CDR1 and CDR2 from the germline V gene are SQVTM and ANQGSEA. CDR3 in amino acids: CSAWGSYEQYF.

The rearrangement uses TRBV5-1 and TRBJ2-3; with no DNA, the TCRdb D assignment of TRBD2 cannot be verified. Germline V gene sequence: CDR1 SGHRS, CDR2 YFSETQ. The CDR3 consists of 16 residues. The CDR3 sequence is CASSLAVLADTDTQYF.